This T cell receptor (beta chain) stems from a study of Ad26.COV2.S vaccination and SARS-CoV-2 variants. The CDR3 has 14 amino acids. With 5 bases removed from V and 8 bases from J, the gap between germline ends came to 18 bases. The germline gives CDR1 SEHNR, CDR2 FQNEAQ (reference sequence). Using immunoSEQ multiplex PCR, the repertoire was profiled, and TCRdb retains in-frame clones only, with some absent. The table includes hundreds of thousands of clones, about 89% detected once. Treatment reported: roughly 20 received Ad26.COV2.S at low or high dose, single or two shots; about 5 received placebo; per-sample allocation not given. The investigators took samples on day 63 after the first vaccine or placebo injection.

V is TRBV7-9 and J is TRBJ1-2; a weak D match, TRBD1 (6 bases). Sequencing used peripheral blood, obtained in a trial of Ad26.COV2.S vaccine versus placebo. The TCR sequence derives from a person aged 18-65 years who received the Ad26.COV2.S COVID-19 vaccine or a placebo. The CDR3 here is CASSLGWGREGYTF. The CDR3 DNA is TGTGCCAGCAGCCTCGGCTGGGGGCGGGAGGGCTACACCTTC.